This T cell receptor (beta chain) stems from a study of blood T cell repertoires in COVID-19. Study summary: Whether acute or convalescent, the COVID-19 samples came from the United States, Italy and Spain. Sources were T cells, B-cell-depleted T cells, or PBMCs; the material itself was cDNA or gDNA.

This clone was detected only a few times. The V segment lost 4 bases and the J segment 3 bases; nucleotides outside the gene matches: 6. This CDR3 spans 14 amino acids. Germline V gene lookup returns CDR1 SQVTM and CDR2 ANQGSEA. Per the original data handling: Amplification from reference gene primers served as the basis for estimated nucleated cell counts. Method: immunoSEQ multiplex PCR; TCRdb's copy keeps in-frame clones and lacks some. That table furnishes V, J and clone size, whereas the DNA furnished D and trimming. The table includes about 94,000 clones, around 87% detected once. The TCR sequence derives from a human donor with acute or convalescent COVID-19. The donor label of this sample is uncertain. The sample consisted of peripheral blood. The chain carries TRBV29-1 and TRBJ2-1; 7 bases map to TRBD2. The CDR3 DNA sequence: TGCAGCGTTGCTCCGTCTAGCGGCTACAATGAGCAGTTCTTC. This sequence encodes CSVAPSSGYNEQFF.